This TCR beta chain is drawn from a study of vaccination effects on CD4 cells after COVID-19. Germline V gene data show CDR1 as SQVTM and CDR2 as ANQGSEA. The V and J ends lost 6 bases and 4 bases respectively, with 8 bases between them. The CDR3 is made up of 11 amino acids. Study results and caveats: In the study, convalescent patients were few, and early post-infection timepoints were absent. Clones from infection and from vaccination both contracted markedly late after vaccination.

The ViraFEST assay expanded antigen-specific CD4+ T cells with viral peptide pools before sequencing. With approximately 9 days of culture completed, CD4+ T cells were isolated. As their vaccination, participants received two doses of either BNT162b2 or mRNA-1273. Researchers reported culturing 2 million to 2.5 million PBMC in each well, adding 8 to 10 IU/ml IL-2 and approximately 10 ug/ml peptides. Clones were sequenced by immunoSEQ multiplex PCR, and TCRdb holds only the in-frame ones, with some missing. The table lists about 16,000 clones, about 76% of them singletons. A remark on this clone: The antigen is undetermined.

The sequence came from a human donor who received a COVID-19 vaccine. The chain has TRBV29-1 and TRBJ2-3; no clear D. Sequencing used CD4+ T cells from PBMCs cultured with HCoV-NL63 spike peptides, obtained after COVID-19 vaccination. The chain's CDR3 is CSVFHADTQYF. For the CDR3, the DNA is TGCAGCGTCTTCCATGCAGATACGCAGTATTTT.